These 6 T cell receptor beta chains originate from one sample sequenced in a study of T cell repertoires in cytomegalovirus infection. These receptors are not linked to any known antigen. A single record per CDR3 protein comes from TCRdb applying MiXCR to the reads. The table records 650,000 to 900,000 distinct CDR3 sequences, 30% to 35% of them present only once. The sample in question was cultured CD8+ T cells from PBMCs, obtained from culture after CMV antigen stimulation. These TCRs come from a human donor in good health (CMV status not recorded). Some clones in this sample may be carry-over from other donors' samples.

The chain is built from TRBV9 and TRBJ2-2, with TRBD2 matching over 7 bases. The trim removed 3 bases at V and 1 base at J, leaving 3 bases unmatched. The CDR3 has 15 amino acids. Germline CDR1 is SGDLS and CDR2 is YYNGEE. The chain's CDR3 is CASSGGGVNTGELFF. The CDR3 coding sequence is TGTGCCAGCAGCGGGGGAGGGGTGAACACCGGGGAGCTGTTTTTT.

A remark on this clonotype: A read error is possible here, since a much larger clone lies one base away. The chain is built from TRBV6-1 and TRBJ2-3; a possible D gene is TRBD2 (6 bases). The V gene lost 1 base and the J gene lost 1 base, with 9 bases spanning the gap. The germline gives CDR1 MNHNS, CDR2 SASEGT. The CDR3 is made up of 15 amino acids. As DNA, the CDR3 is TGTGCCAGCAGTGAAGATCGCGGGGGCACAGATACGCAGTATTTT. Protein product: CASSEDRGGTDTQYF.

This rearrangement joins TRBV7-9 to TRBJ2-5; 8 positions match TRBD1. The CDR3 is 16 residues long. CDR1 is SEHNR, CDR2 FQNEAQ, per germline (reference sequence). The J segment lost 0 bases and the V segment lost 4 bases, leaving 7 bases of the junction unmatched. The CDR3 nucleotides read TGTGCCAGCAGCTCCATGGACAGGGTTAACCAAGAGACCCAGTACTTC. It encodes CASSSMDRVNQETQYF. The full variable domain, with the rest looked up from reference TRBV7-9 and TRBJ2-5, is DTGVSQNPRHKITKRGQNVTFRCDPISEHNRLYWYRQTLGQGPEFLTYFQNEAQLEKSRLLSDRFSAERPKGSFSTLEIQRTEQGDSAMYLCASSSMDRVNQETQYFGPGTRLLVL.

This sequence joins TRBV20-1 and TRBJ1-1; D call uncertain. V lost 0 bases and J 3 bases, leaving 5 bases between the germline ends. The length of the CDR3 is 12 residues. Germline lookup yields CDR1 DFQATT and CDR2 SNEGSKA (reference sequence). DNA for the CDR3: TGCAGTGCTAGAGATGGACACACTGAAGCTTTCTTT. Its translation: CSARDGHTEAFF.

The chain's CDR3 is CATRASGYNEQFF. The CDR3 DNA reads TGCGCCACCCGGGCTAGCGGCTACAATGAGCAGTTCTTC. The chain recombines TRBV5-1 with TRBJ2-1; the match to TRBD2 covers 7 bases. The germline V gene encodes CDR1 SGHRS and CDR2 YFSETQ. The trim removed 9 bases at V and 3 bases at J, leaving 6 bases unmatched. This CDR3 comprises 13 residues. Looking up the rest from reference TRBV5-1 and TRBJ2-1 gives the full variable domain: KAGVTQTPRYLIKTRGQQVTLSCSPISGHRSVSWYQQTPGQGLQFLFEYFSETQRNKGNFPGRFSGRQFSNSRSEMNVSTLELGDSALYLCATRASGYNEQFFGPGTRLTVL.

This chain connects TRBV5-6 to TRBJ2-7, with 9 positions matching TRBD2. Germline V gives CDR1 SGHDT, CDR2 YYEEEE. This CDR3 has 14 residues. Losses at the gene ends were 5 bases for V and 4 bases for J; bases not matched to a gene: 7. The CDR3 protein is CASRWASGAYEQYF. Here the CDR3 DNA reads TGTGCCAGCAGGTGGGCTAGCGGGGCGTACGAGCAGTACTTC.